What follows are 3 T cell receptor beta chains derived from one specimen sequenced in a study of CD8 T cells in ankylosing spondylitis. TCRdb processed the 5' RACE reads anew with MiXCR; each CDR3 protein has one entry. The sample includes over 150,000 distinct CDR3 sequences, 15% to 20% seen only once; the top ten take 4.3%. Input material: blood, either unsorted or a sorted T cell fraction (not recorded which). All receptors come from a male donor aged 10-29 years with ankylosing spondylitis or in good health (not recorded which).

The CDR3 nucleotides are TGCAGTGCTAGAGATTGGGTAGCGGACACAGATACGCAGTATTTT. Translation: CSARDWVADTDTQYF. The chain combines TRBV20-1 with TRBJ2-3, with D possibly TRBD2 on 6 matching bases. Germline values: CDR1 DFQATT, CDR2 SNEGSKA (reference sequence). This CDR3 region has 15 residues. V dropped 0 bases and J dropped 2 bases, with 12 bases sitting between them.

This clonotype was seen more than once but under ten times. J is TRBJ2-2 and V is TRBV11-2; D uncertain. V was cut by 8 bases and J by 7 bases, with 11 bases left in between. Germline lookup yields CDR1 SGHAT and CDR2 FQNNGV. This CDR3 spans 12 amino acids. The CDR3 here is CASGTIGGELFF. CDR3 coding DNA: TGTGCCAGCGGAACCATCGGCGGGGAGCTGTTTTTT.

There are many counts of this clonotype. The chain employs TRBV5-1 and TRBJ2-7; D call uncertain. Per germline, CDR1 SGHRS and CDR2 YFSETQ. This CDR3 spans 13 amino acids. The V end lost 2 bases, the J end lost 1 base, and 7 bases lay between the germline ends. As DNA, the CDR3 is TGCGCCAGCAGCTTTACATTATCCTACGAGCAGTACGTC. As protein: CASSFTLSYEQYV.